Below, one T cell receptor beta chain is given with its context. What it recognizes is unknown. Donors were drawn from the approximately 110-subject validation cohort, separate from the roughly 670-subject first cohort. This sample was taken from a study of cytomegalovirus exposure and HLA in healthy donors. Germline CDR1 is SGDLS and CDR2 is YYNGEE. The ends lost 2 bases at V and 1 base at J; junction bases unmatched: 4. The CDR3 sequence is 15 residues long. The assay was immunoSEQ multiplex PCR, and TCRdb's table has in-frame clones only and misses some. The sample holds roughly 130,000 clones; 85% to 90% are singletons and the top ten take roughly 6.5%. Whole-study findings and limits: In vitro data verified three CMV-associated chains as specific for CMV antigens.

The TCR was taken from a woman younger than 45 in good health and CMV-seropositive. This chain links TRBV9 with TRBJ2-7, with 9 bases fitting TRBD2. Sequenced sample: PBMCs. CDR3 amino acids: CASSVASGTSYEQYF. For the CDR3, the DNA is TGTGCCAGCAGCGTTGCTAGCGGGACATCCTACGAGCAGTACTTC.